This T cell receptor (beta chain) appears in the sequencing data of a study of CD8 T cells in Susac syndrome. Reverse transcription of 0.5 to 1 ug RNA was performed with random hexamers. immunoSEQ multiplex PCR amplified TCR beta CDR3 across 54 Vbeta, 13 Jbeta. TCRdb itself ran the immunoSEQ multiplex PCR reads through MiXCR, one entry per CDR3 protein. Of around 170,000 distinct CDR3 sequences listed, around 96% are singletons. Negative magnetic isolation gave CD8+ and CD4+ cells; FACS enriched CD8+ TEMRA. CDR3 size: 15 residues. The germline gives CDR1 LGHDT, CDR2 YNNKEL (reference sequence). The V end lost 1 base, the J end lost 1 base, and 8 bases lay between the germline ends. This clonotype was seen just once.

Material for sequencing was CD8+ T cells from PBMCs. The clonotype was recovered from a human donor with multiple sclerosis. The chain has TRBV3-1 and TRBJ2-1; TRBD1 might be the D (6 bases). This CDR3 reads CASSQVRGSYNEQFF. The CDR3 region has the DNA TGTGCCAGCAGCCAAGTGAGGGGGTCCTACAATGAGCAGTTCTTC.